These 16 T cell receptor beta chains came from one sample sequenced in a study of blood T cell repertoires in COVID-19. This table comes from immunoSEQ multiplex PCR, and its TCRdb copy is limited to in-frame clones, with some not included. The data show 30,000 to 40,000 clones, with 80% to 90% seen just once and about 6% held by the top ten. Sample: peripheral blood. The receptor source for this set is a woman aged 80 or over with active or convalescent COVID-19.

V usage is TRBV5-4 and J usage is TRBJ2-1; 9 bases map to TRBD1. CDR1 is SGHNT and CDR2 is YYREEE in the germline V gene (reference sequence). The CDR3 is 16 residues long. J gave up 7 bases and V 4 bases, and 12 bases lay outside the gene matches. DNA of the CDR3: TGTGCCAGCAGCCTTGCCCCTACAGGGGGCGTGAATGAGCAGTTCTTC. It yields the protein CASSLAPTGGVNEQFF.

The rearrangement links TRBV3-1 (or the pseudogene TRBV3-2) to TRBJ2-2, with TRBD2 matching over 10 bases. There are 15 residues in the CDR3. Germline V gene sequence: CDR1 LGHDT, CDR2 YNNKEL (reference sequence). V lost 5 bases and J lost 3; bases outside the gene matches: 3. The CDR3 protein is CASSYGLADTGELFF. CDR3 nucleotide sequence: TGTGCCAGCAGCTACGGACTAGCGGACACCGGGGAGCTGTTTTTT.

The chain joins TRBV5-5 to TRBJ2-3, with TRBD2 matching 8 bases. V gave up 0 bases and J gave up 6 bases; unmatched junction bases: 6. The V gene's germline CDR1 is SGHKS and CDR2 YYEKEE (reference sequence). The CDR3 runs to 15 residues. The CDR3 bases are TGTGCCAGCAGCTTGGTTACTAGCGGCCTGGATACGCAGTATTTT. It yields the protein CASSLVTSGLDTQYF.

V is TRBV7-8 and J is TRBJ1-2; D is undetermined. Germline-derived CDR1 and CDR2 are SGHVS and FQNEAQ. Deletions cut 0 bases from V and 4 bases from J, with 12 bases between. The CDR3 covers 15 residues. The CDR3 DNA follows: TGTGCCAGCAGCTTAGCGCGGGGAGAGGGCTATGGCTACACCTTC. Translation: CASSLARGEGYGYTF.

The chain recombines TRBV11-1 with TRBJ2-5; the match to TRBD2 covers 7 bases. The CDR3 is made up of 16 amino acids. V gave up 1 base and J gave up 5 bases; unmatched junction bases: 10. Germline lookup yields CDR1 SGHAT and CDR2 FQDESV (reference sequence). CDR3 nucleotide sequence: TGTGCCAGCAGCTTAGTTGGCGGGAGTAGTCTGGAGACCCAGTACTTC. Its translation is CASSLVGGSSLETQYF.

This clone has just one count. The V gene is TRBV2, the J gene TRBJ1-2; maybe TRBD1 (5 bases). CDR3 length equals 12 residues. From germline, CDR1 is SNHLY and CDR2 FYNNEI. V dropped 1 base and J dropped 7 bases, with 7 bases sitting between them. In DNA, the CDR3 is TGTGCCAGCAGTGAAGAAGACAGTGGCTACACCTTC. Translating it yields CASSEEDSGYTF.

This clone was counted only a few times. CDR3 coding DNA: TGTGCCAGCAGCGGTAGCGGGAGGGCCAGGGATGAGCAGTTCTTC. This encodes CASSGSGRARDEQFF. The genes are TRBV9 and TRBJ2-1, with TRBD2 matching over 11 bases. There are 15 residues in the CDR3. Germline V CDR1 and CDR2: SGDLS, YYNGEE. V shed 3 bases, J shed 8 bases, and the junction held 7 bases outside the gene matches.

This CDR3 reads CASSSRRVGTKNIQYF. CDR3 sequence (DNA): TGTGCCAGCAGCAGCCGGAGGGTTGGAACCAAAAACATTCAGTACTTC. V gene TRBV5-4 combines with J gene TRBJ2-4; weak D call: TRBD2 (6 bases). Trimming stripped 4 bases from V and 2 bases from J, with 16 bases between. Germline V gene lookup returns CDR1 SGHNT and CDR2 YYREEE (reference sequence). This CDR3 contains 16 residues.

About this clone itself: It may be a read error: a sequence one base away is much more abundant. This rearrangement joins TRBV12-3 or TRBV12-4 to TRBJ2-1; TRBD1 is a possible D gene (5 bases). The CDR3 consists of 13 residues. Trimming stripped 6 bases from V and 4 bases from J, with 10 bases between. CDR3 amino acids: CASSPDKYNEQFF. DNA for the CDR3: TGTGCCAGCAGCCCGGACAAATACAATGAGCAGTTCTTC.

The gene calls are TRBV2 and TRBJ1-4, with 7 bases identical to TRBD1. Germline CDR1 reads SNHLY; CDR2 reads FYNNEI. CDR3 length: 14 residues. Trimming removed 6 bases from V and 8 bases from J; junction bases left unmatched: 9. The CDR3, as DNA: TGTGCCAGCAGGAACAGGGGAGGTTGGGAAAAACTGTTTTTT. Residues: CASRNRGGWEKLFF. The whole variable domain, remainder taken from reference TRBV2 and TRBJ1-4, is EPEVTQTPSHQVTQMGQEVILRCVPISNHLYFYWYRQILGQKVEFLVSFYNNEISEKSEIFDDQFSVERPDGSNFTLKIRSTKLEDSAMYFCASRNRGGWEKLFFGSGTQLSVL.

This chain links TRBV29-1 with TRBJ1-1; D unresolved. Deletions cut 4 bases from V and 5 bases from J, with 14 bases between. Germline CDR1 SQVTM, CDR2 ANQGSEA. This CDR3 has 13 residues. The chain's CDR3 is CSVVETPGTEAFF. The CDR3, as DNA: TGCAGCGTTGTGGAAACCCCGGGGACTGAAGCTTTCTTT.

The rearrangement uses TRBV5-4 and TRBJ1-1; 9 bases match TRBD1. Looked up from germline, CDR1 is SGHNT and CDR2 is YYREEE (reference sequence). CDR3 length: 14 residues. The ends lost 4 bases at V and 4 bases at J; junction bases unmatched: 5. The CDR3 sequence: CASSHGQGSTEAFF. Written as DNA, the CDR3 is TGTGCCAGCAGCCATGGACAGGGGAGCACTGAAGCTTTCTTT. The full variable domain, rest sourced from reference TRBV5-4 and TRBJ1-1, is ETGVTQSPTHLIKTRGQQVTLRCSSQSGHNTVSWYQQALGQGPQFIFQYYREEENGRGNFPPRFSGLQFPNYSSELNVNALELDDSALYLCASSHGQGSTEAFFGQGTRLTVV.

The V and J genes are TRBV5-1 and TRBJ1-1, with TRBD1 matching 8 bases. The germline V gene encodes CDR1 SGHRS and CDR2 YFSETQ. The V gene end was trimmed by 4 bases and the J gene end by 4 bases; junction bases not matched to a gene: 15. This CDR3 region has 17 residues. The CDR3, as DNA: TGCGCCAGCAGCCCAGGACAGGGTAGGGTTTTTGGCACTGAAGCTTTCTTT. Translation: CASSPGQGRVFGTEAFF.

V is TRBV9 and J is TRBJ1-3; weak D call: TRBD1 (6 bases). V lost 3 bases, J lost 0 bases, and 13 bases lay in between. The germline gives CDR1 SGDLS, CDR2 YYNGEE. The CDR3 loop spans 16 amino acids. In DNA, the CDR3 is TGTGCCAGCAGCGATGCCAGGGGCCCCTCTGGAAACACCATATATTTT. It yields the protein CASSDARGPSGNTIYF.

The V and J genes are TRBV6-5 and TRBJ2-1; 7 nucleotides agree with TRBD2. After removal of 6 bases from V and 7 bases from J, the junction contained 12 bases not matched to a gene. The CDR3 extends over 15 amino acids. Germline CDR1 and CDR2: MNHEY and SVGAGI. The CDR3 DNA reads as TGTGCCAGCAGGAGATGGGGGGGACGCGGAAATGAGCAGTTCTTC. This sequence encodes CASRRWGGRGNEQFF.

The DNA of the CDR3 is TGTGCCAGTAGTACAGCCAGGGACAGGGGGCTGTACATTCAGTACTTC. The encoded protein is CASSTARDRGLYIQYF. The V gene is TRBV19, the J gene TRBJ2-4; 12 bases are a match to TRBD1. This CDR3 is 16 amino acids long. With V trimmed by 4 bases and J by 8 bases, 9 bases remained unmatched. Germline CDR1 reads LNHDA; CDR2 reads SQIVND (reference sequence).